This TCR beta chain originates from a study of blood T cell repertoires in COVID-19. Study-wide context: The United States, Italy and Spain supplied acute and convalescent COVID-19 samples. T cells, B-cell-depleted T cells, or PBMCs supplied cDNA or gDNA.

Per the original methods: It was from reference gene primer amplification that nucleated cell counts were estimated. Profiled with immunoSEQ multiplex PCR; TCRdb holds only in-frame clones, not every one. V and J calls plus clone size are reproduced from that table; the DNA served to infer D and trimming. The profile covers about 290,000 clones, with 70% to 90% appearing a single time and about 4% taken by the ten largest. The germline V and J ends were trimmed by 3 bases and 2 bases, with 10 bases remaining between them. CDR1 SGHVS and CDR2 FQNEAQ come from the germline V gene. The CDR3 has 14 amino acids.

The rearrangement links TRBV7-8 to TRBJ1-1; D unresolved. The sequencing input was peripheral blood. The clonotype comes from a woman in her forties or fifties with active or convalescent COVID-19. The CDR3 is CASSLSQINTEAFF. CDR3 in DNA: TGTGCCAGCAGCTTGTCGCAGATCAACACTGAAGCTTTCTTT.